The T cell receptor beta chain under discussion was sequenced for a study of blood T cell repertoires in COVID-19. Germline V gene sequence: CDR1 LGHDT, CDR2 YNNKEL (reference sequence). This CDR3 comprises 16 residues. The junction had 4 bases not matched to a gene; V was cut back by 1 base and J by 2 bases. Two negative PCRs, clearance, or symptom resolution characterized the recovered Cohort 3 donors. Original data processing: Using reference gene primer amplification, nucleated cell counts were estimated. Measured with immunoSEQ multiplex PCR; TCRdb has only the in-frame clones, and not every one. The V and J calls and clone size are taken from that table; D and trimming were inferred from the DNA. The sample yields almost 250,000 clones, 80% to 90% seen once. This clone is a singleton in its sample. The sample holds other DNA sequences that translate to the same CDR3.

The gene calls are TRBV3-1 (or the pseudogene TRBV3-2) and TRBJ1-5; 8 bases agree with TRBD1. The TCR was taken from a woman aged 25 to 39 who had recovered from COVID-19. Material for sequencing was PBMCs or T cells enriched from blood (not recorded which). The CDR3 region is CASSQAGTGGNQPQHF. CDR3 in DNA: TGTGCCAGCAGCCAAGCCGGGACAGGAGGCAATCAGCCCCAGCATTTT.